Listed below are T cell receptor beta chains from one sample, sequenced in a study of blood T cell repertoires in COVID-19. Using immunoSEQ multiplex PCR, the repertoire was profiled, and TCRdb retains in-frame clones only, with some absent. The profile covers 200,000 to 300,000 clones, with roughly 84% appearing a single time and 2% to 2.5% taken by the ten largest. Sequenced material: peripheral blood. The receptors here all came from a man between 35 and 55 years old who had recovered from COVID-19. Both conserved end residues are part of each CDR3. Each record gives: V gene, clone size, J gene, D gene, CDR3 protein, CDR3 DNA. The D gene is left open where the match is weak. Rows give clone size only sometimes, using once, few, many, or a class for an expanded clone.

v_call: TRBV6-6
clone_size: -
j_call: TRBJ2-3
d_call: TRBD1
cdr3_aa: CASSYRTGFTDTQYF
cdr3_nt: TGTGCCAGCAGTTACCGGACAGGGTTTACAGATACGCAGTATTTT

v_call: TRBV4-2
clone_size: -
j_call: TRBJ2-3
d_call: TRBD2
cdr3_aa: CASSQGLAGVTDTQYF
cdr3_nt: TGTGCCAGCAGCCAAGGACTAGCGGGAGTCACAGATACGCAGTATTTT

v_call: TRBV4-3
clone_size: -
j_call: TRBJ2-7
d_call: -
cdr3_aa: CASSQLLDKDYEQYF
cdr3_nt: TGCGCCAGCAGCCAACTACTGGACAAGGACTACGAGCAGTACTTC

v_call: TRBV27
clone_size: -
j_call: TRBJ2-7
d_call: -
cdr3_aa: CASSLGPSYEQYF
cdr3_nt: TGTGCCAGCAGTTTAGGGCCAAGCTACGAGCAGTACTTC

v_call: TRBV3-1/TRBV3-2
clone_size: -
j_call: TRBJ1-6
d_call: -
cdr3_aa: CASSQVPGPSSYNSPLHF
cdr3_nt: TGTGCCAGCAGCCAAGTACCGGGTCCGAGCTCCTATAATTCACCCCTCCACTTT

v_call: TRBV6-5
clone_size: -
j_call: TRBJ2-7
d_call: TRBD2
cdr3_aa: CASRPTGTSGYEQYF
cdr3_nt: TGTGCCAGCAGACCAACCGGGACTAGCGGCTACGAGCAGTACTTC

v_call: TRBV9
clone_size: -
j_call: TRBJ2-5
d_call: TRBD2
cdr3_aa: CASSSGVSGREETQYF
cdr3_nt: TGTGCCAGCAGCTCAGGGGTTAGCGGGAGGGAGGAGACCCAGTACTTC

v_call: TRBV5-5
clone_size: -
j_call: TRBJ2-1
d_call: -
cdr3_aa: CASSLVVGSYNEQFF
cdr3_nt: TGTGCCAGCAGCTTGGTGGTCGGCTCCTACAATGAGCAGTTCTTC

v_call: TRBV6-2/TRBV6-3
clone_size: -
j_call: TRBJ2-3
d_call: TRBD2
cdr3_aa: CASSLAGDGTDTQYF
cdr3_nt: TGTGCCAGCAGTTTAGCGGGAGACGGCACAGATACGCAGTATTTT

v_call: TRBV4-3
clone_size: -
j_call: TRBJ2-1
d_call: -
cdr3_aa: CASSQVLGVIREYNEQFF
cdr3_nt: TGCGCCAGCAGCCAAGTCCTGGGGGTGATTCGGGAGTACAATGAGCAGTTCTTC

v_call: TRBV18
clone_size: once
j_call: TRBJ2-1
d_call: -
cdr3_aa: CASSPLQGSHEQFF
cdr3_nt: TGTGCCAGCTCACCATTACAGGGATCCCATGAGCAGTTCTTC

v_call: TRBV7-2
clone_size: -
j_call: TRBJ2-3
d_call: TRBD2
cdr3_aa: CASKSGTSTDTQYF
cdr3_nt: TGTGCCAGCAAAAGCGGGACCAGCACAGATACGCAGTATTTT

v_call: TRBV7-2
clone_size: -
j_call: TRBJ2-3
d_call: TRBD2
cdr3_aa: CASSGRTSGGQDTQYF
cdr3_nt: TGTGCCAGCAGCGGCAGGACTAGCGGGGGACAAGATACGCAGTATTTT

v_call: TRBV25-1
clone_size: once
j_call: TRBJ2-5
d_call: TRBD1
cdr3_aa: CASTLGTEQETQYF
cdr3_nt: TGTGCCAGCACCCTGGGGACAGAACAAGAGACCCAGTACTTC

v_call: TRBV5-1
clone_size: many
j_call: TRBJ1-1
d_call: -
cdr3_aa: CASRESRAVNTEAFF
cdr3_nt: TGCGCCAGCAGGGAGAGCAGGGCTGTGAACACTGAAGCTTTCTTT

v_call: TRBV5-1
clone_size: -
j_call: TRBJ2-5
d_call: -
cdr3_aa: CASSDTGQETQYF
cdr3_nt: TGCGCCAGCAGTGACACCGGCCAAGAGACCCAGTACTTC

v_call: TRBV7-2
clone_size: few
j_call: TRBJ1-6
d_call: TRBD1
cdr3_aa: CASTRQGVTYNSPLHF
cdr3_nt: TGTGCCAGCACCCGACAGGGGGTGACATATAATTCACCCCTCCACTTT

v_call: TRBV11-2
clone_size: -
j_call: TRBJ1-4
d_call: -
cdr3_aa: CASSLRRGGGPRDEKLFF
cdr3_nt: TGTGCCAGCAGCTTGAGGCGGGGTGGCGGGCCTCGGGATGAAAAACTGTTTTTT

v_call: TRBV11-2
clone_size: -
j_call: TRBJ1-4
d_call: -
cdr3_aa: CASSLGATNEKLFF
cdr3_nt: TGTGCCAGCTCACTGGGAGCAACTAATGAAAAACTGTTTTTT

v_call: TRBV29-1
clone_size: -
j_call: TRBJ2-4
d_call: TRBD1
cdr3_aa: CSVAGQGPKNIQYF
cdr3_nt: TGCAGCGTCGCGGGACAGGGCCCCAAAAACATTCAGTACTTC

v_call: TRBV3-1/TRBV3-2
clone_size: -
j_call: TRBJ2-2
d_call: TRBD2
cdr3_aa: CASSLTSGANTGELFF
cdr3_nt: TGTGCCAGCAGCCTGACTAGCGGGGCGAACACCGGGGAGCTGTTTTTT

v_call: TRBV5-1
clone_size: -
j_call: TRBJ2-3
d_call: -
cdr3_aa: CASSLGGRTTSTDTQYF
cdr3_nt: TGCGCCAGCAGCTTGGGGGGAAGGACAACTAGCACAGATACGCAGTATTTT

v_call: TRBV30
clone_size: -
j_call: TRBJ1-3
d_call: TRBD1
cdr3_aa: CAWRVQGSGNTIYF
cdr3_nt: TGTGCCTGGAGAGTACAGGGGAGCGGGAACACCATATATTTT

v_call: TRBV7-9
clone_size: -
j_call: TRBJ1-4
d_call: -
cdr3_aa: CASSLAEYRKLFF
cdr3_nt: TGTGCCAGCAGCTTAGCCGAGTATCGAAAACTGTTTTTT

v_call: TRBV25-1
clone_size: -
j_call: TRBJ1-2
d_call: TRBD1
cdr3_aa: CASSDAGQEDYGYTF
cdr3_nt: TGTGCCAGCAGTGATGCGGGACAGGAGGACTATGGCTACACCTTC

v_call: TRBV9
clone_size: -
j_call: TRBJ2-4
d_call: TRBD1
cdr3_aa: CASSPHHRGVLAKNIQYF
cdr3_nt: TGTGCCAGCAGCCCCCACCACAGGGGAGTACTAGCCAAAAACATTCAGTACTTC

v_call: TRBV5-1
clone_size: -
j_call: TRBJ1-2
d_call: TRBD1
cdr3_aa: CASSPTGTGDYGYTF
cdr3_nt: TGCGCCAGCAGCCCGACCGGGACAGGGGACTATGGCTACACCTTC

v_call: TRBV2
clone_size: -
j_call: TRBJ1-1
d_call: -
cdr3_aa: CASRDTNTEAFF
cdr3_nt: TGTGCCAGCAGGGACACGAACACTGAAGCTTTCTTT

v_call: TRBV5-1
clone_size: many
j_call: TRBJ2-7
d_call: TRBD2
cdr3_aa: CASSLWTGGPYEQYF
cdr3_nt: TGCGCCAGCAGCTTGTGGACGGGAGGGCCCTACGAGCAGTACTTC

v_call: TRBV24-1
clone_size: -
j_call: TRBJ2-5
d_call: -
cdr3_aa: CATSDPSRETQYF
cdr3_nt: TGTGCCACCAGTGACCCGTCCCGGGAGACCCAGTACTTC

v_call: TRBV7-9
clone_size: -
j_call: TRBJ1-1
d_call: TRBD1
cdr3_aa: CASSPTGAPNTEAFF
cdr3_nt: TGTGCCAGCAGCCCGACAGGGGCCCCGAACACTGAAGCTTTCTTT

v_call: TRBV19
clone_size: -
j_call: TRBJ1-5
d_call: TRBD1
cdr3_aa: CATSIGLDRDNQPQHF
cdr3_nt: TGTGCCACCTCCATCGGATTAGACAGGGACAATCAGCCCCAGCATTTT